This T cell receptor (beta chain) was recovered during a study of OX40 agonist ivuxolimab in advanced cancers. Overall study context: Ivuxolimab is a fully human IgG2 antibody that activates OX40 (CD134). Whole-study results and caveats: The study observed clonal expansion of CD4+ and CD8+ blood T cells by week 6 at 0.1 to 3.0 mg/kg.

Germline CDR1 and CDR2: SGHVS and FQNEAQ. V was shortened by 4 bases and J by 2 bases, with 11 bases between the two germline ends. This CDR3 comprises 14 residues. Sequenced by immunoSEQ multiplex PCR; TCRdb stores in-frame clones only, minus some. The sample lists 55,000 to 70,000 clones; 70% to 85% were seen once. About this clone itself: Its antigen is unknown.

The receptor was isolated from an adult with an advanced solid tumor such as melanoma, head and neck, liver or kidney cancer. The sample here was CD4+ or CD8+ T cells sorted from blood, taken in a trial of the OX40 agonist ivuxolimab. J is TRBJ1-1 and V is TRBV7-8, with D unresolved. The CDR3 DNA reads TGTGCCAGCAGCTGGAGTAGGAGTAACACTGAAGCTTTCTTT. It codes for CASSWSRSNTEAFF.